Sequencing of this T cell receptor (beta chain) was carried out in a study of cytomegalovirus exposure and HLA in healthy donors. Germline V gene lookup returns CDR1 SGHTA and CDR2 FQGNSA. Trimming at V came to 1 base and at J to 7 bases, leaving 4 bases not matched to a gene. The CDR3 length is 15 residues. With 60 Vbeta and 13 Jbeta primers, the PCR was carried out. Assay used: immunoSEQ multiplex PCR; TCRdb lists only in-frame clones, some missing. This sample yields over 150,000 clones, of which about four fifths are seen a single time; about 10% belongs to the top ten. The source of this sequence is a middle-aged man in good health and CMV-seropositive. The specimen was PBMCs. The J gene is TRBJ2-1, the V gene TRBV7-2, with 10 bases aligning to TRBD2. This CDR3 reads CASSLVSGGNNEQFF. In DNA, the CDR3 is TGTGCCAGCAGCTTAGTTAGCGGGGGGAATAATGAGCAGTTCTTC.